This entry concerns a single TCR beta chain. The Seattle site enrolled patients during active infection and followed them longitudinally. The authors' processing: It was from reference gene primer amplification that nucleated cell counts were estimated. Sequencing was performed with immunoSEQ multiplex PCR; in TCRdb, only in-frame clones are kept and a portion is missing. V and J calls and clone size are as listed in that table; D and trimming were resolved from the DNA. The sample includes about 130,000 clones, more than 70% of them seen just once. These data are taken from a study of blood T cell repertoires in COVID-19. At the level of the study: PBMCs, B-cell-depleted T cells, or T cells provided the cDNA or gDNA that made up the material.

The V gene's germline CDR1 is SQVTM and CDR2 ANQGSEA. CDR3 length: 16 amino acids. Trimming removed 5 bases from V and 0 bases from J, with 14 bases in between. This receptor was obtained from a woman at least 80 years old with COVID-19, enrolled during active disease. The sample comprised peripheral blood. The chain couples TRBV29-1 to TRBJ1-6, with D unresolved. CDR3: CSVRLPGSSYNSPLHF. The CDR3 coding sequence is TGCAGCGTTCGACTCCCTGGAAGCTCCTATAATTCACCCCTCCACTTT.